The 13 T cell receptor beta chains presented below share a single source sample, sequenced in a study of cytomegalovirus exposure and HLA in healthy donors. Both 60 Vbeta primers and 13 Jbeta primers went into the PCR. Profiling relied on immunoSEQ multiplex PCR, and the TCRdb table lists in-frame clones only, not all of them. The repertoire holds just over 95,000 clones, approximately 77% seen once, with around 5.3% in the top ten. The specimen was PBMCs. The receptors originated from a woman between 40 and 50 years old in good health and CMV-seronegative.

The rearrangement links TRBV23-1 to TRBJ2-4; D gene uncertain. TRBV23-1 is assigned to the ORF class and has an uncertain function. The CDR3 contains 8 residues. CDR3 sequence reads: CARDIQYF. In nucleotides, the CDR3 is TGCGCTCGGGACATTCAGTACTTC.

CDR3: CALTWRPNNEQFF. The CDR3 nucleotides are TGTGCCTTGACTTGGCGACCCAACAATGAGCAGTTCTTC. The rearrangement links TRBV2 to TRBJ2-1; D gene uncertain. The CDR3 runs to 13 residues. Germline lookup yields CDR1 SNHLY and CDR2 FYNNEI. Trimming cost V 11 bases and J 5 bases, with 16 bases left between them.

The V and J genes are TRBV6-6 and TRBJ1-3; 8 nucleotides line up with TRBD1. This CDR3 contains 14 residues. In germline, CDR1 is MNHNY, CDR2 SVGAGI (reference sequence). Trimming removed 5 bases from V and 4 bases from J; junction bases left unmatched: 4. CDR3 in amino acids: CASSAGGPGNTIYF. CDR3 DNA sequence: TGTGCCAGCAGTGCAGGGGGCCCCGGAAACACCATATATTTT.

DNA for the CDR3: TGTGCCAGCAGTCTGGGGGCGGAAGCTTTCTTT. Its protein product is CASSLGAEAFF. The V call is TRBV2, the J call TRBJ1-1; D might be TRBD1 (6 bases). The CDR3 extends over 11 amino acids. The germline V and J ends were trimmed by 5 bases and 8 bases, with 9 bases remaining between them. CDR1 and CDR2 from the germline V gene are SNHLY and FYNNEI.

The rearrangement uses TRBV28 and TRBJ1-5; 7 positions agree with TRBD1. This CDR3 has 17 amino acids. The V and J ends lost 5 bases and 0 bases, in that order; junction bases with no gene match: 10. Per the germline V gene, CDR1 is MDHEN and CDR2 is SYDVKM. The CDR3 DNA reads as TGTGCCAGCAGTCGCCCCCGGGACAGTAATAGCAATCAGCCCCAGCATTTT. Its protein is CASSRPRDSNSNQPQHF.

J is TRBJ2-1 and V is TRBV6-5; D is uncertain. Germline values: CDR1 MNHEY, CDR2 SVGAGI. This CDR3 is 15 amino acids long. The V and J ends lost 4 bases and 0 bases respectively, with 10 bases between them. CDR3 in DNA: TGTGCCAGCAGTTTCCGTGTGAGCTCCTACAATGAGCAGTTCTTC. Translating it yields CASSFRVSSYNEQFF.

In DNA, the CDR3 is TGTGCCAGCAGCCCAAGACAGGGTCCCGGTGGCTACACCTTC. The encoded protein is CASSPRQGPGGYTF. The chain couples TRBV7-9 to TRBJ1-2; 7 nucleotides line up with TRBD1. The germline CDR1 and CDR2 sequences are SEHNR and FQNEAQ (reference sequence). Trimming took 5 bases from V and 7 from J; bases not matched to a gene: 10. The CDR3 runs 14 residues. The full variable domain, with the rest looked up from reference TRBV7-9 and TRBJ1-2, is DTGVSQNPRHKITKRGQNVTFRCDPISEHNRLYWYRQTLGQGPEFLTYFQNEAQLEKSRLLSDRFSAERPKGSFSTLEIQRTEQGDSAMYLCASSPRQGPGGYTFGSGTRLTVV.

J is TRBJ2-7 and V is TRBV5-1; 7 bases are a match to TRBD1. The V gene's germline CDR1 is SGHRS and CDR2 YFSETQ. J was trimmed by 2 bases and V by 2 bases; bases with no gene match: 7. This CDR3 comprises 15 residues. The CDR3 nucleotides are TGCGCCAGCAGCTTATCCGGGACAGATCCCTACGAGCAGTACTTC. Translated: CASSLSGTDPYEQYF.

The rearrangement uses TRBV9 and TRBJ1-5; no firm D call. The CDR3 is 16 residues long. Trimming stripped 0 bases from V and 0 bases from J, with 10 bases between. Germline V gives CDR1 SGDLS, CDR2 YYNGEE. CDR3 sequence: CASSVGSGNSNQPQHF. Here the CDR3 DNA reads TGTGCCAGCAGCGTAGGGTCGGGGAATAGCAATCAGCCCCAGCATTTT. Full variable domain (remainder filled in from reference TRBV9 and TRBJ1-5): DSGVTQTPKHLITATGQRVTLRCSPRSGDLSVYWYQQSLDQGLQFLIQYYNGEERAKGNILERFSAQQFPDLHSELNLSSLELGDSALYFCASSVGSGNSNQPQHFGDGTRLSIL.

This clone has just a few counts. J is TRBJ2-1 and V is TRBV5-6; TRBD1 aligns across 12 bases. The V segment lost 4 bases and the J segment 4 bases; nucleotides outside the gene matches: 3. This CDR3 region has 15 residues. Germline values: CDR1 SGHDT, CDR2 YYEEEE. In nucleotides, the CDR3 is TGTGCCAGCAGCGGGGGACAGGGGGCGTACAATGAGCAGTTCTTC. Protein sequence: CASSGGQGAYNEQFF. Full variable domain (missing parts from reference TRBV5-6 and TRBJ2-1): DAGVTQSPTHLIKTRGQQVTLRCSPKSGHDTVSWYQQALGQGPQFIFQYYEEEERQRGNFPDRFSGHQFPNYSSELNVNALLLGDSALYLCASSGGQGAYNEQFFGPGTRLTVL.

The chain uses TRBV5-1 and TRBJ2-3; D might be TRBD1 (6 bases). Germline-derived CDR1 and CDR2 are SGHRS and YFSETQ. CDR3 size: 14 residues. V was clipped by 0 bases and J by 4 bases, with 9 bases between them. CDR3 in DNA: TGCGCCAGCAGCTTGGGCAGGGGACCAGATACGCAGTATTTT. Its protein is CASSLGRGPDTQYF.

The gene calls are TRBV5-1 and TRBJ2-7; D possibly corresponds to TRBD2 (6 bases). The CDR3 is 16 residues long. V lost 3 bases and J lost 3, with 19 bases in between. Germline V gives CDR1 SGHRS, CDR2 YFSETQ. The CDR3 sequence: CASSWNAGTYNYEQYF. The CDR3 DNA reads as TGCGCCAGCAGCTGGAATGCCGGGACTTATAACTACGAGCAGTACTTC. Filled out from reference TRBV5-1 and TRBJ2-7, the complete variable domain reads KAGVTQTPRYLIKTRGQQVTLSCSPISGHRSVSWYQQTPGQGLQFLFEYFSETQRNKGNFPGRFSGRQFSNSRSEMNVSTLELGDSALYLCASSWNAGTYNYEQYFGPGTRLTVT.

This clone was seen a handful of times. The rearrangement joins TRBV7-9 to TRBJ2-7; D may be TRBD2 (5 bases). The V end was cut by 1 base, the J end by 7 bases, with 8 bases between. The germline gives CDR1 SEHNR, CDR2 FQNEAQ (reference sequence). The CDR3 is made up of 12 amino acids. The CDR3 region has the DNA TGTGCCAGCAGCTTAGAACGGGGTGAGCAGTACTTC. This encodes CASSLERGEQYF. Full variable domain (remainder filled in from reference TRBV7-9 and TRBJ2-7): DTGVSQNPRHKITKRGQNVTFRCDPISEHNRLYWYRQTLGQGPEFLTYFQNEAQLEKSRLLSDRFSAERPKGSFSTLEIQRTEQGDSAMYLCASSLERGEQYFGPGTRLTVT.